Each of the 13 T cell receptor beta chains below was sequenced from the same sample in a study of cytomegalovirus exposure and HLA in healthy donors. The PCR made use of 60 Vbeta and 13 Jbeta primers. The method was immunoSEQ multiplex PCR; TCRdb's version includes in-frame clones alone and lacks a portion of them. There are 200,000 to 250,000 clones in the sample; around 79% occur only once, and about 0.2% lies in the top ten. Sequencing was done on a sample of PBMCs. These receptors all come from a girl aged 2 to 9 in good health and CMV-seronegative.

The rearrangement uses TRBV5-6 and TRBJ1-2, with 11 bases identical to TRBD1. V gave up 4 bases and J gave up 7 bases; unmatched junction bases: 12. This CDR3 contains 16 residues. Germline V lookup: CDR1 SGHDT, CDR2 YYEEEE. The CDR3 protein is CASSDGQGAGMVGYTF. The CDR3 DNA is TGTGCCAGCAGCGACGGACAGGGGGCGGGAATGGTTGGCTACACCTTC. Complete variable domain (other parts from reference TRBV5-6 and TRBJ1-2): DAGVTQSPTHLIKTRGQQVTLRCSPKSGHDTVSWYQQALGQGPQFIFQYYEEEERQRGNFPDRFSGHQFPNYSSELNVNALLLGDSALYLCASSDGQGAGMVGYTFGSGTRLTVV.

V is TRBV5-6 and J is TRBJ1-2; no clear D gene. This CDR3 is built from 14 residues. V lost 1 base, J lost 5 bases, and 12 bases lay in between. Germline V gene data show CDR1 as SGHDT and CDR2 as YYEEEE. The CDR3 protein is CASSLFGDGYGYTF. CDR3 nucleotide sequence: TGTGCCAGCAGCTTGTTCGGGGATGGGTATGGCTACACCTTC.

V usage is TRBV6-1 and J usage is TRBJ2-7, with TRBD1 matching 7 bases. The CDR3 contains 13 residues. CDR1 is MNHNS and CDR2 is SASEGT in the germline V gene. V shed 5 bases, J shed 2 bases, and the junction held 3 bases outside the gene matches. The CDR3 bases are TGTGCCAGCAGTCGACAGGGTCCCTACGAGCAGTACTTC. The encoded protein is CASSRQGPYEQYF.

The chain combines TRBV28 with TRBJ1-2, with TRBD1 matching 7 bases. V shed 4 bases and J 4 bases; nucleotides not matched to a gene: 12. The CDR3 extends over 16 amino acids. The germline CDR1 and CDR2 sequences are MDHEN and SYDVKM. The CDR3 spells CASSSTHRGLAYGYTF. DNA for the CDR3: TGTGCCAGCAGTTCCACACACAGGGGACTGGCCTATGGCTACACCTTC.

The chain combines TRBV7-2 with TRBJ2-4; a possible D gene is TRBD2 (5 bases). This CDR3 is 14 amino acids long. V was clipped by 2 bases and J by 15 bases, with 20 bases between them. The germline V gene has CDR1 SGHTA and CDR2 FQGNSA. CDR3 protein: CASSLPAEESNWYF. CDR3 nucleotides: TGTGCCAGCAGCTTACCGGCGGAGGAATCAAACTGGTACTTC.

This chain connects TRBV7-8 to TRBJ2-5, with no clear D. Germline V gene data show CDR1 as SGHVS and CDR2 as FQNEAQ. Trimming pared 7 bases from V and 5 bases from J, leaving 11 bases between. This CDR3 comprises 12 residues. This CDR3 reads CASIGPKETQYF. In DNA form, the CDR3 reads TGTGCCAGCATCGGTCCCAAGGAGACCCAGTACTTC.

The V gene is TRBV10-2, the J gene TRBJ2-7, with 7 bases identical to TRBD2. CDR3 length: 13 amino acids. V lost 6 bases to trimming and J lost 1 base; unmatched junction nucleotides: 3. CDR1 is WSHSY and CDR2 is SAAADI in the germline V gene. The CDR3 reads CASRGGRSYEQYF. The CDR3, as DNA: TGCGCCAGCAGGGGGGGGAGATCCTACGAGCAGTACTTC.

The chain couples TRBV27 to TRBJ2-5; 13 nucleotides agree with TRBD2. Germline trimming cut 6 bases from V and 5 bases from J; bases unmatched to any gene: 9. The CDR3 runs to 16 residues. From germline, CDR1 is MNHEY and CDR2 SMNVEV (reference sequence). CDR3 residues: CASSRLAGGWGETQYF. The DNA of the CDR3 is TGTGCCAGCAGCCGACTAGCGGGAGGCTGGGGGGAGACCCAGTACTTC.

J is TRBJ2-3 and V is TRBV7-9; maybe TRBD1 (6 bases). V lost 5 bases to trimming and J lost 6 bases, with 24 bases between them. The CDR3 contains 17 residues. Germline V gene data show CDR1 as SEHNR and CDR2 as FQNEAQ (reference sequence). The CDR3 reads CASSPKTGTPGGDTQYF. The CDR3, as DNA: TGTGCCAGCAGCCCAAAAACCGGGACACCGGGCGGCGATACGCAGTATTTT.

This sequence joins TRBV5-1 and TRBJ1-1; 7 nucleotides line up with TRBD1. Germline V gives CDR1 SGHRS, CDR2 YFSETQ. The length of the CDR3 is 14 residues. The V gene end was trimmed by 5 bases and the J gene end by 4 bases; junction bases not matched to a gene: 8. DNA of the CDR3: TGCGCCAGCAGGGGGCCAGGGGGTGGCACTGAAGCTTTCTTT. Translating it yields CASRGPGGGTEAFF.

This rearrangement joins TRBV25-1 to TRBJ1-1; D remains unclear. Germline V gene sequence: CDR1 MGHDK, CDR2 SYGVNS. This CDR3 spans 14 amino acids. V gave up 4 bases and J gave up 1 base, with 10 bases separating them. DNA for the CDR3: TGTGCCAGCAGTGGACCGACTAGGAACACTGAAGCTTTCTTT. Protein sequence: CASSGPTRNTEAFF.

This sequence joins TRBV5-6 and TRBJ2-7; maybe TRBD2 (6 bases). The CDR3 totals 13 residues. Germline CDR1 reads SGHDT; CDR2 reads YYEEEE. Trimming removed 4 bases from V and 6 bases from J, with 14 bases in between. The chain's CDR3 is CASSLGTGLEQYF. The CDR3 DNA sequence: TGTGCCAGCAGCCTAGGGACTGGGCTCGAGCAGTACTTC.

This clone was counted a single time. CDR3 nucleotide sequence: TGTGCCAGCAGCTTAGGGGGGTCGGGGGGTCTAGCCAAAAACATTCAGTACTTC. Translated, it gives CASSLGGSGGLAKNIQYF. The V gene is TRBV7-2, the J gene TRBJ2-4; 7 bases are shared with TRBD2. The germline V gene has CDR1 SGHTA and CDR2 FQGNSA. V lost 1 base and J lost 0; bases outside the gene matches: 9. The CDR3 consists of 18 residues.